The 3 T cell receptor beta chains below all came from one sample that was sequenced in a study of CD8 T cells in Susac syndrome. Random hexamers were used to reverse transcribe an amount of about 0.45 to 1 ug RNA. TCRdb re-called the immunoSEQ multiplex PCR reads with MiXCR, one entry per CDR3 protein. The sample yields approximately 190,000 distinct CDR3 sequences, 90% to 95% seen once. Input material: CD4+ T cells from PBMCs. Receptors originate from a human donor with Susac syndrome.

J is TRBJ2-5 and V is TRBV4-1; 7 nucleotides line up with TRBD2. Germline values: CDR1 MGHRA, CDR2 YSYEKL. The CDR3 spans 14 residues. J lost 1 base, V lost 5 bases, and 4 bases had no gene match. CDR3 region: CASSSLAVQETQYF. The CDR3, as DNA: TGCGCCAGCAGCTCCCTAGCGGTCCAAGAGACCCAGTACTTC.

The gene calls are TRBV28 and TRBJ2-7; no firm D call. Germline V gene data show CDR1 as MDHEN and CDR2 as SYDVKM. There are 11 residues in the CDR3. Trimming removed 3 bases from V and 4 bases from J, with 4 bases in between. The CDR3 DNA is TGTGCCAGCAGTTTGAGGTACGAGCAGTACTTC. It specifies CASSLRYEQYF.

The rearrangement uses TRBV7-3 and TRBJ1-1; no clear D gene. The germline V gene has CDR1 SGHTA and CDR2 FQGTGA. The V and J ends lost 5 bases and 0 bases respectively, with 7 bases between them. This CDR3 spans 13 amino acids. The CDR3 region is CASSAHMNTEAFF. CDR3 DNA sequence: TGTGCCAGCAGCGCCCACATGAACACTGAAGCTTTCTTT.